Listed below are T cell receptor beta chains from one sample, sequenced in a study of metastatic and nonmetastatic thyroid tumors. TCRdb re-clonotyped the PCR reads through MiXCR. The table shows some 10,000 clones, with roughly 26% occurring only once. The specimen was tumor tissue. The receptor set was obtained from a female donor with papillary thyroid cancer or a benign thyroid nodule (not recorded which). Some clones in this sample may be carry-over from other donors' samples. The CDR3 runs from the conserved cysteine through the conserved F or W. The order of the fields is V gene, D gene, J gene, CDR3 protein. The D gene is left open where the match is weak.

v_gene: TRBV28
d_gene: .
j_gene: TRBJ2-1
CDR3aa: CASSTIGNEQFF

v_gene: TRBV15
d_gene: .
j_gene: TRBJ2-7
CDR3aa: CATSREGFYEQYF

v_gene: TRBV7-8
d_gene: TRBD2
j_gene: TRBJ2-7
CDR3aa: CASSFTGTSGSSAYEQYF

v_gene: TRBV6-6
d_gene: .
j_gene: TRBJ1-2
CDR3aa: CASSYSRAYGYTF

v_gene: TRBV2
d_gene: TRBD2
j_gene: TRBJ2-1
CDR3aa: CASRASSGSSYNEQFF

v_gene: TRBV15
d_gene: TRBD1
j_gene: TRBJ2-1
CDR3aa: CATSAGTGGNEQFF

v_gene: TRBV28
d_gene: .
j_gene: TRBJ2-7
CDR3aa: CASSLRRREQYF

v_gene: TRBV13
d_gene: .
j_gene: TRBJ1-2
CDR3aa: CASSRRITVVQGGIYGYTF

v_gene: TRBV12-3/TRBV12-4
d_gene: .
j_gene: TRBJ1-1
CDR3aa: CASKTGTSGTEAFF

v_gene: TRBV10-3
d_gene: .
j_gene: TRBJ2-2
CDR3aa: CAISAGSVSNTGELFF

v_gene: TRBV11-2
d_gene: .
j_gene: TRBJ1-3
CDR3aa: CANRDPEEGRDTIYF

v_gene: TRBV6-1
d_gene: .
j_gene: TRBJ1-5
CDR3aa: CASSSDRNQPQHF

v_gene: TRBV12-3/TRBV12-4
d_gene: TRBD1
j_gene: TRBJ2-7
CDR3aa: CASNRADRVNEQYF

v_gene: TRBV24-1
d_gene: TRBD2
j_gene: TRBJ2-2
CDR3aa: CATSDPGTSASGELFF

v_gene: TRBV9
d_gene: .
j_gene: TRBJ2-3
CDR3aa: CASSVEGTPHEVTDTQYF

v_gene: TRBV20-1
d_gene: TRBD2
j_gene: TRBJ2-7
CDR3aa: CSARVGLGGVLSYEQYF

v_gene: TRBV12-3/TRBV12-4
d_gene: TRBD1
j_gene: TRBJ1-2
CDR3aa: CASSLQSRGPKGYTF

v_gene: TRBV19
d_gene: TRBD1
j_gene: TRBJ1-5
CDR3aa: CASNSGTGGQPQHF

v_gene: TRBV6-1
d_gene: .
j_gene: TRBJ1-2
CDR3aa: CASPDGYGYTF

v_gene: TRBV19
d_gene: .
j_gene: TRBJ1-5
CDR3aa: CASTGGLINQPQHF

v_gene: TRBV6-1
d_gene: .
j_gene: TRBJ2-5
CDR3aa: CASSRRDTQETQYF

v_gene: TRBV6-1
d_gene: .
j_gene: TRBJ2-5
CDR3aa: CATSPRGRVETQYF